A selection of T cell receptor beta chains follows, all from one sample in a study of cytomegalovirus exposure and HLA in healthy donors. Profiled with immunoSEQ multiplex PCR; TCRdb holds only in-frame clones, not every one. Here the sample spans 150,000 to 200,000 clones, approximately 90% being singletons. The sample comprised PBMCs. Source of these receptors: a boy younger than 10 in good health and CMV-seronegative. CDR3s include the opening cysteine and the closing phenylalanine or tryptophan. A D gene is named only where the DNA matches it firmly. Only part of the rows carry a size: once, few, many, or a class if the clone is expanded.

13	NA	TRBV6-6	TRBJ1-4	TRBD1	TGTGCCAGCAGTCGACAGGGACAGGAAAAACTGTTTTTT	CASSRQGQEKLFF
14	NA	TRBV6-1	TRBJ2-7	NA	TGTGCCAGCAGTGGAACCGGGTCAGGGATCGAGCAGTACTTC	CASSGTGSGIEQYF
13	NA	TRBV10-3	TRBJ2-7	TRBD2	TGTGCCATCAGTGAGGGACTAGAAAACGAGCAGTACTTC	CAISEGLENEQYF
17	NA	TRBV19	TRBJ1-1	TRBD1	TGTGCCAGTAGTATAGATTTGGAGCAGGGGGCACACACTGAAGCTTTCTTT	CASSIDLEQGAHTEAFF
14	once	TRBV28	TRBJ2-2	NA	TGTGCCAGCAGGGCAGGGTACCAGGGCGGGGAGCTGTTTTTT	CASRAGYQGGELFF
14	once	TRBV4-1	TRBJ2-1	TRBD2	TGCGCCAGCAGCCAAGGCGGGAGCGGGAATGAGCAGTTCTTC	CASSQGGSGNEQFF
14	few	TRBV5-1	TRBJ2-7	NA	TGCGCCAGCAGCTTGGAACAGGCCCTCAACGAGCAGTACTTC	CASSLEQALNEQYF
14	NA	TRBV18	TRBJ1-6	NA	TGTGCCAGCTCGGAGAGCTCCTATAATTCACCCCTCCACTTT	CASSESSYNSPLHF
13	NA	TRBV19	TRBJ2-1	NA	TGTGCCAGTAGTATGTGGGCAAACAATGAGCAGTTCTTC	CASSMWANNEQFF
14	NA	TRBV9	TRBJ2-2	TRBD1	TGTGCCAGCAGCGCCCAGGGGGCGACCGGGGAGCTGTTTTTT	CASSAQGATGELFF
14	NA	TRBV19	TRBJ2-5	TRBD2	TGTGCCAGTAGTCCCGGGACTAGCAAAGAGACCCAGTACTTC	CASSPGTSKETQYF